This T cell receptor (beta chain) was identified during a study of cytomegalovirus exposure and HLA in healthy donors. Study-wide background: The use of the same platform for the 120 or so validation repertoires and the 600 to 700 first-cohort repertoires was reported by a later analysis.

Libraries were prepared by immunoSEQ multiplex PCR; TCRdb keeps only in-frame clonotypes and omits some of them. The sample lists roughly 150,000 clones, under 90% occurring once. The CDR3 loop spans 15 amino acids. The germline CDR1 and CDR2 sequences are SEHNR and FQNEAQ (reference sequence). V gave up 8 bases and J gave up 6 bases; unmatched junction bases: 10. A note on this clone: Its antigen is still unknown.

Study-wide findings and caveats: Three chains tied to CMV proved CMV antigen-specific in vitro. Reports showed the classifier diagnosing cytomegalovirus status with high specificity and sensitivity. The study flagged around 160 TCR beta chains as cytomegalovirus-associated.

The clonotype originates from a woman aged 18-35 years in good health and CMV-seropositive. Sequenced: PBMCs. The chain is built from TRBV7-9 and TRBJ2-7; 13 bases fit TRBD2. CDR3 region: CASRGSGLAGPEQYF. Written as DNA, the CDR3 is TGTGCCAGCCGAGGTTCGGGACTAGCGGGACCCGAGCAGTACTTC.